These T cell receptor beta chains were read from a single sample in a study of T cell repertoires in cytomegalovirus infection. TCRdb reanalysed the reads using MiXCR and keeps one entry per CDR3 protein. The sample records approximately 200,000 distinct CDR3 sequences, 25% to 30% being singletons. The sample comprised PBMCs. Receptors were obtained from a human donor in good health (CMV status not recorded). Some clones in this sample may be carry-over from other donors' samples. CDR3s include the opening cysteine and the closing phenylalanine or tryptophan. The D gene is left open where the match is weak. A clone size is listed for some rows: how often the clone was seen (once, few, many), or a class if it is expanded.

v_gene	abundance	d_gene	j_gene	len	CDR3aa	CDR3nt
TRBV7-2	few	TRBD1	TRBJ2-5	21	CASSWSLQGEDPSFGQETQYF	TGTGCCAGCAGCTGGTCGCTGCAGGGGGAAGATCCCTCCTTTGGGCAAGAGACCCAGTACTTC
TRBV19	few	NA	TRBJ1-2	14	CASSPDGPSAGYTF	TGTGCCAGTAGCCCGGACGGACCGTCTGCTGGCTACACCTTC
TRBV7-6	NA	NA	TRBJ2-1	12	CASSQPRDEQFF	TGTGCCAGCAGCCAACCCCGAGATGAGCAGTTCTTC
TRBV6-5	NA	NA	TRBJ2-7	11	CASGTPHEQYF	TGTGCCAGCGGGACCCCCCACGAGCAGTACTTC
TRBV19	few	NA	TRBJ2-1	15	CASRYDRSSYNEQFF	TGTGCCAGTAGGTACGACAGGAGCTCCTACAATGAGCAGTTCTTC
TRBV6-2/TRBV6-3	NA	TRBD2	TRBJ2-7	15	CASSWGGKEIYEQYF	TGTGCCAGCAGTTGGGGGGGGAAAGAGATTTACGAGCAGTACTTC
TRBV12-3/TRBV12-4	NA	NA	TRBJ2-1	16	CASSYPPDPLYNEQFF	TGTGCCAGCAGTTACCCCCCCGACCCACTCTACAATGAGCAGTTCTTC
TRBV6-5	few	NA	TRBJ1-6	17	CASSSTGKSSYNSPLHF	TGTGCCAGCAGTTCCACAGGGAAGAGCTCCTATAATTCACCCCTCCACTTT
TRBV18	NA	NA	TRBJ1-1	13	CASSPSRTSEAFF	TGTGCCAGCTCACCCTCCAGGACTTCAGAAGCTTTCTTT
TRBV5-5	NA	TRBD1	TRBJ1-2	14	CASSLNTGDYGYTF	TGTGCCAGCAGCCTAAATACAGGGGACTATGGCTACACCTTC
TRBV25-1	NA	TRBD1	TRBJ2-4	13	CASEGADKNIQYF	TGTGCCAGTGAGGGGGCGGACAAAAACATTCAGTACTTC
TRBV29-1	NA	NA	TRBJ2-3	13	CSAIRDSTDTQYF	TGCAGCGCTATACGGGACTCCACAGATACGCAGTATTTT
TRBV19	many	NA	TRBJ1-1	12	CASSITHFEAFF	TGTGCCAGTAGTATTACTCACTTTGAAGCTTTCTTT
TRBV2	NA	TRBD1	TRBJ2-7	13	CATRGQETYEQYF	TGTGCCACCCGGGGACAGGAAACCTACGAGCAGTACTTC
TRBV7-2	few	TRBD2	TRBJ2-3	18	CASSRGLAGALFTDTQYF	TGTGCCAGCAGCCGAGGACTAGCGGGGGCCTTGTTCACAGATACGCAGTATTTT
TRBV6-5	NA	TRBD1	TRBJ1-4	18	CASSYPGDRDHSNEKLFF	TGTGCCAGCAGTTACCCGGGGGACAGGGACCATTCTAATGAAAAACTGTTTTTT
TRBV7-8	NA	TRBD2	TRBJ2-7	17	CASSSNGLARSSYEQYF	TGTGCCAGCAGCTCAAATGGACTAGCGAGGAGCTCCTACGAGCAGTACTTC
TRBV7-6	NA	NA	TRBJ1-2	15	CASSFGKGRNYGYTF	TGTGCCAGCAGCTTTGGGAAGGGGAGGAACTATGGCTACACCTTC
TRBV29-1	few	NA	TRBJ1-4	13	CSVLDRTNEKLFF	TGCAGCGTTCTCGACCGGACTAATGAAAAACTGTTTTTT
TRBV29-1	few	TRBD1	TRBJ2-7	13	CSVTGTGSYEQYF	TGCAGCGTCACCGGGACAGGATCCTACGAGCAGTACTTC
TRBV18	NA	NA	TRBJ1-5	15	CASSPEQGSNQPQHF	TGTGCCAGCTCCCCGGAACAGGGAAGCAATCAGCCCCAGCATTTT
TRBV12-3/TRBV12-4	NA	TRBD2	TRBJ2-3	16	CASSQRLAGFTDTQYF	TGTGCCAGCAGCCAAAGACTAGCGGGGTTTACAGATACGCAGTATTTT
TRBV12-3/TRBV12-4	NA	TRBD1	TRBJ1-5	13	CASKDRGIQPQHF	TGTGCCAGCAAGGACAGGGGGATCCAGCCCCAGCATTTT
TRBV10-3	NA	NA	TRBJ1-3	16	CAISQRDGSSGNTIYF	TGTGCCATCAGCCAACGGGACGGGAGCTCTGGAAACACCATATATTTT
TRBV7-7	NA	NA	TRBJ2-5	16	CASSSLTRGAQETQYF	TGTGCTAGCAGCTCTCTGACCAGGGGGGCCCAAGAGACCCAGTACTTC
TRBV23-1	few	NA	TRBJ1-1	17	CASSQSIEGPMNTEAFF	TGCGCCAGCAGTCAATCAATCGAGGGGCCCATGAACACTGAAGCTTTCTTT
TRBV5-6	NA	NA	TRBJ1-1	13	CASSRDILGEAFF	TGTGCCAGCAGTCGGGACATCCTTGGTGAAGCTTTCTTT
TRBV4-2	NA	TRBD1	TRBJ2-7	18	CASSQDLDRGLIVYEQYF	TGTGCCAGCAGCCAAGACCTCGACAGGGGGCTGATCGTCTACGAGCAGTACTTC
TRBV7-8	NA	NA	TRBJ1-1	14	CASSLTGRNTEAFF	TGTGCCAGCAGCTTAACGGGCCGAAACACTGAAGCTTTCTTT
TRBV7-2	NA	NA	TRBJ1-4	14	CASSSDRTPEKLFF	TGTGCCAGCAGCTCAGACAGAACTCCTGAAAAACTGTTTTTT
TRBV7-6	many	NA	TRBJ1-1	15	CASSLAKVGNTEAFF	TGTGCCAGCAGCTTAGCCAAGGTCGGCAACACTGAAGCTTTCTTT
TRBV6-2/TRBV6-3	NA	TRBD2	TRBJ2-3	16	CASSYPGLADTDTQYF	TGTGCCAGCAGTTACCCGGGACTAGCGGACACAGATACGCAGTATTTT
TRBV7-2	NA	NA	TRBJ1-1	12	CASSLETNEAFF	TGTGCCAGCAGCTTAGAGACCAATGAAGCTTTCTTT
TRBV9	few	NA	TRBJ1-6	14	CASSPRMESSPLHF	TGTGCCAGCAGCCCAAGGATGGAAAGTTCACCCCTCCACTTT
TRBV7-8	few	NA	TRBJ1-1	13	CASSPALVAEAFF	TGTGCCAGCAGCCCCGCCCTTGTCGCTGAAGCTTTCTTT
TRBV13	NA	NA	TRBJ1-6	16	CASSLNGISYNSPLHF	TGTGCCAGCAGCTTAAACGGGATCTCCTATAATTCACCCCTCCACTTT
TRBV6-6	NA	NA	TRBJ1-1	13	CASSYSYNTEAFF	TGTGCCAGCAGTTACTCGTACAACACTGAAGCTTTCTTT
TRBV12-3/TRBV12-4	NA	NA	TRBJ1-2	12	CASSGPHYGYTF	TGTGCCAGCTCTGGACCTCACTATGGCTACACCTTC
TRBV19	few	NA	TRBJ1-5	13	CASSITRNQPQHF	TGTGCCAGTAGTATTACTAGGAATCAGCCCCAGCATTTT
TRBV12-3/TRBV12-4	few	NA	TRBJ2-7	15	CASSLDDVGGREQYF	TGTGCCAGCAGTTTGGACGATGTGGGGGGTCGGGAGCAGTACTTC
TRBV7-8	many	NA	TRBJ2-7	15	CASSLVVGGSYEQYF	TGTGCCAGCAGCTTAGTTGTGGGGGGATCCTACGAGCAGTACTTC
TRBV19	few	NA	TRBJ1-1	12	CASSAGTATAFF	TGTGCCAGTAGTGCTGGGACGGCGACCGCTTTCTTT
TRBV7-2	many	TRBD2	TRBJ2-5	16	CASSLYSGGARETQYF	TGTGCCAGCAGCCTCTATAGCGGGGGGGCGCGCGAGACCCAGTACTTC
TRBV7-2	NA	TRBD1	TRBJ2-5	15	CASSLGTGTQETQYF	TGTGCCAGCAGCCTTGGGACAGGTACCCAAGAGACCCAGTACTTC
TRBV20-1	few	TRBD2	TRBJ2-3	15	CSARAGGLGQDTQYF	TGCAGTGCTAGAGCGGGGGGACTAGGGCAAGATACGCAGTATTTT
TRBV5-1	NA	NA	TRBJ2-2	17	CASSLLVRGTNTGELFF	TGCGCCAGCAGCTTATTGGTCCGGGGTACGAACACCGGGGAGCTGTTTTTT
TRBV5-6	NA	TRBD1	TRBJ1-4	19	CASSGHRDRGQATNEKLFF	TGTGCCAGCAGCGGCCACCGGGACAGGGGGCAAGCAACTAATGAAAAACTGTTTTTT
TRBV7-9	NA	TRBD2	TRBJ2-7	13	CASSPAGVGEQYF	TGTGCCAGCAGCCCGGCGGGGGTCGGAGAGCAGTACTTC
TRBV29-1	NA	NA	TRBJ1-2	12	CSVEEWNYGYTF	TGCAGCGTTGAAGAGTGGAACTATGGCTACACCTTC
TRBV7-3	few	TRBD2	TRBJ2-1	15	CASGSGGTQGHEQFF	TGTGCCAGCGGAAGCGGGGGGACCCAAGGTCATGAGCAGTTCTTC
TRBV7-3	few	TRBD1	TRBJ1-1	15	CASSFGQGIDTEAFF	TGTGCCAGCAGCTTCGGACAGGGGATAGACACTGAAGCTTTCTTT
TRBV7-2	many	NA	TRBJ1-1	14	CASSLRARNTEAFF	TGTGCCAGCAGCTTAAGGGCCAGGAACACTGAAGCTTTCTTT